The source of this T cell receptor (beta chain) is a study of shared clonotypes between healthy human individuals. Study summary: Aged 18 to 49, the donors were a couple of women and three men.

The CDR3 is 13 residues long. Germline-derived CDR1 and CDR2 are LNHDA and SQIVND (reference sequence). Trimming took 6 bases from V and 6 from J; bases not matched to a gene: 3. General study results and limits: Between several donors, naive CD4 clonotypes were shared at a level of about 5%. The study found lower generation probabilities in non-shared clonotypes than in those shared by all four donors.

As defined, naive CD8 cells were CD45RO-negative and positively selected for CCR7, with terminally differentiated effector memory CD45RA+ cells excluded. Repertoires were generated with immunoSEQ multiplex PCR, while TCRdb's copy carries only in-frame clones and drops some. The sample carries about 1.9 million clones, about 93% recorded once. With regard to this clone: The antigen is undetermined.

Sample: naive CD8+ T cells from PBMCs. This rearrangement joins TRBV19 to TRBJ1-1; 11 nucleotides align to TRBD1. The TCR was taken from a man younger than 30 in good health. Some clones in this sample may be carry-over from other donors' samples. The CDR3 DNA sequence: TGTGCCAGTAGGGACAGGGGGCTGTCTGAAGCTTTCTTT. It specifies CASRDRGLSEAFF. The full variable domain, in which reference TRBV19 and TRBJ1-1 provide the parts outside the CDR3, is DGGITQSPKYLFRKEGQNVTLSCEQNLNHDAMYWYRQDPGQGLRLIYYSQIVNDFQKGDIAEGYSVSREKKESFPLTVTSAQKNPTAFYLCASRDRGLSEAFFGQGTRLTVV.